This T cell receptor beta chain was recorded in a study of blood T cell repertoires in COVID-19. About the study: Samples came from the United States, Italy and Spain, spanning acute and convalescent COVID-19.

Produced via immunoSEQ multiplex PCR; TCRdb's table is partial and in-frame only. Of 150,000 to 200,000 clones in the sample, 88% were seen once. Enrollees, roughly 18 to 90 years old, lived in roughly 24 US areas. What the recovered Cohort 3 donors had was two negative PCRs, clearance, or symptom resolution. The CDR3 extends over 13 amino acids. Trimming shortened V by 1 base and J by 3 bases, and 5 bases separated the two germline ends. The sequenced material came from PBMCs or T cells enriched from blood (not recorded which). The chain has TRBV12-3 or TRBV12-4 and TRBJ2-3; no reliable D call. The receptor's source is a young woman who had recovered from COVID-19. As DNA, the CDR3 is TGTGCCAGCAGTTTAGTACAGACAGATACGCAGTATTTT. Translated: CASSLVQTDTQYF.